The rows below give T cell receptor beta chains drawn from one sample of a study of siplizumab effects on memory and regulatory T cells. This table comes from immunoSEQ multiplex PCR, and its TCRdb copy is limited to in-frame clones, with some not included. The sample contains approximately 84,000 clones, approximately 95% of which appear only once. Source material: CD8+ T cells sorted from blood. These receptors were collected from a human donor in good health. Each CDR3 is given with its conserved first and last residue. Fields, in order: V gene, D gene, clone size, J gene, CDR3 DNA, CDR3 protein. D genes are given only for firm matches. Not every row has a clone size; where given, it reads once, few, many or a size class.

TRBV27,.,.,TRBJ1-2,TGTGCCAGCAGTTTATCCCAGACAGGCTATGGCTACACCTTC,CASSLSQTGYGYTF
TRBV9,.,.,TRBJ2-7,TGTGCCAGCAGCGTAGAATCTAGCTTTATCGAGCAGTACTTC,CASSVESSFIEQYF
TRBV2,TRBD1,.,TRBJ1-5,TGTGCCAGCAGTGGCTGGACAGGGAGCAATCAGCCCCAGCATTTT,CASSGWTGSNQPQHF
TRBV6-5,.,.,TRBJ1-1,TGTGCCAGCAGTTACCAGACAGAACCCCGGGGGACTGAAGCTTTCTTT,CASSYQTEPRGTEAFF
TRBV7-6,.,.,TRBJ2-7,TGTGCCAGCAGCTTAGGGTCAGGGGACGAGCAGTACTTC,CASSLGSGDEQYF
TRBV4-1,TRBD2,once,TRBJ2-5,TGCGCCAGCAGCCCGACGGGACTAGCAACGGAGACCCAGTACTTC,CASSPTGLATETQYF
TRBV4-1,.,.,TRBJ1-5,TGCGCCAGCAGCCAAGATTCAGGGGTTAATCAGCCCCAGCATTTT,CASSQDSGVNQPQHF
TRBV12-5,.,.,TRBJ2-3,TGTGCTAGTGGTTTGAAGGGGACTCGAGATACGCAGTATTTT,CASGLKGTRDTQYF
TRBV7-6,.,.,TRBJ2-7,TGTGCCAGCAGCTTACTAGCGCTGAACTCCTACGAGCAGTACTTC,CASSLLALNSYEQYF
TRBV7-9,TRBD1,.,TRBJ2-1,TGTGCCAGCAGCTCCCGGGACAGGGGAGGGTACAATGAGCAGTTCTTC,CASSSRDRGGYNEQFF
TRBV4-1,.,once,TRBJ1-2,TGCGCCAGCAGCCAGGGACGGATAGGGGACGGCTACACCTTC,CASSQGRIGDGYTF
TRBV29-1,.,.,TRBJ2-1,TGCAGCGTTGACCTTCCTCGGGACCATCCGTACAATGAGCAGTTCTTC,CSVDLPRDHPYNEQFF
TRBV21-1,.,.,TRBJ2-5,TGTGCCAGCAGTGACAGGGGGATAGAGACCCAGTACTTC,CASSDRGIETQYF
TRBV7-2,.,.,TRBJ2-1,TGTGCCAGCAGCTTAGATGGGAGCTCCTACAATGAGCAGTTCTTC,CASSLDGSSYNEQFF